This T cell receptor beta chain was sequenced for a study of blood T cell repertoires in COVID-19 (dated by TCRdb to 2020 to 2021). For the study in its entirety: Collaborator samples came from the United States, Italy and Spain and covered acute and convalescent phases of COVID-19. The prospective study material was composed of cDNA or gDNA derived from T cells, B-cell-depleted T cells, or PBMCs. Subjects who had been exposed to COVID-19, were actively infected with it, or had recovered from it provided the deeply sampled blood TCRbeta repertoires that made up the dataset. The repertoires were released in a freely available public database meant as a resource for research on the immune response to SARS-CoV-2. Samples came from the ongoing ImmuneRACE study (first 160 participants) plus 1,254 subjects from 6 global collaborators. The sample metadata nearly always contained a de-identified subject ID, COVID-19 status, age in years and sex. Where available, HLA class I and class II types were obtained from metadata supplied by the sample provider rather than from assay-based typing.

Per the germline V gene (reference sequence), LNHDA is the CDR1 and SQIVND is the CDR2. There are 15 amino acids in the CDR3, from cysteine to phenylalanine inclusive. Only the CDR3 region is kept as DNA, spanning 45 bases read in frame from base 1. For this chain, trimming is 5 bases at the V end and 7 bases at the J end, and the number of junction bases without a gene match is 6. TCRbeta CDR3 regions were amplified from genomic DNA using the immunoSEQ Assay, a bias-controlled multiplex PCR. Per the source publication's procedure: Nucleated cell counts per sample were estimated from amplification of reference gene primers within the assay. To quantify the absolute abundance of each unique TCRbeta CDR3 rearrangement, sequence reads were collapsed and filtered. For each sample, productive Simpson clonality was calculated as the square root of Simpson's diversity index across productive rearrangements. What TCRdb holds here is the immuneACCESS table cut down to in-frame rearrangements. Part of the clones is not present; checked against another copy, under half of the missing clones reflect an unresolved V gene, and the others are unexplained. Clonal size and the V and J genes are those of that table, whereas D and trimming came from the DNA. This sample lists over 30,000 clones; under 90% were detected once. The leading ten clones occupy about an eighth of the sample.

A word on this clone: It lacks a known antigen. Base qualities are not at hand, and no much larger clone is one base apart.

Study-wide findings and limitations: How much clinical and demographic metadata was included differed by source and by participant, and the metadata was provided uncurated.

Each collaborating institution followed its own protocols to collect whole blood in K2EDTA tubes. For TCRbeta analysis, collaborators shipped samples as frozen whole blood, isolated PBMCs, or DNA extracted from either of those sample types. The chain was built from TRBV19 and TRBJ1-5; 12 central nucleotides agree with TRBD1. The clonotype was recovered from a man aged 70-80 years with acute or convalescent COVID-19. The source material was peripheral blood. The CDR3 region: CASSFGTGGHQPQHF. The DNA sequence is as follows: TGTGCCAGTAGTTTCGGGACAGGGGGCCACCAGCCCCAGCATTTT.